This is a list of T cell receptor beta chains from one sample in a study of shared clonotypes between healthy human individuals. Data came from immunoSEQ multiplex PCR; TCRdb stores just in-frame clones and leaves some out. The top ten clones hold 0.13% of a sample with roughly 2 million clones, 95% of them seen once. Sample: naive CD4+ T cells sorted from blood. These receptors were taken from a young man in good health. Each CDR3 is given with its conserved first and last residue. Each record gives: V gene, D gene, J gene, clone size, CDR3 DNA, CDR3 protein. The D gene is left open where the match is weak. Rows give clone size only sometimes, using once, few, many, or a class for an expanded clone.

TRBV4-1	TRBD1	TRBJ1-3	NA	TGCGCCAGCAGCGAATTAACCTGGACAGGCCTTGGGAACACCATATATTTT	CASSELTWTGLGNTIYF
TRBV7-9	TRBD1	TRBJ1-2	NA	TGTGCCAGCAGTTCTCGGACAGGGGGCCAAGGCTACACCTTC	CASSSRTGGQGYTF
TRBV4-2	NA	TRBJ1-2	NA	TGTGCCAGCAGCCAAGACGTCGCCCCGGGGGCGGCCTATGGCTACACCTTC	CASSQDVAPGAAYGYTF
TRBV19	NA	TRBJ1-6	NA	TGTGCCAGTAGTATAGGAACAGAGCTAAATTCACCCCTCCACTTT	CASSIGTELNSPLHF
TRBV5-4	TRBD1	TRBJ2-7	NA	TGTGCCACTGAACGAAAGCTCCGGGACAGGGTCGTTGACGAGCAGTACTTC	CATERKLRDRVVDEQYF
TRBV9	NA	TRBJ1-2	NA	TGTGCCAGCAGCGTAATCACAGAGGTTAAATATGGCTACACCTTC	CASSVITEVKYGYTF
TRBV2	NA	TRBJ1-5	NA	TGTGCCAGCAGTGGGGCAGGGACACTCAATCAGCCCCAGCATTTT	CASSGAGTLNQPQHF
TRBV7-9	NA	TRBJ2-3	NA	TGTGCCAGCAGCCCTCTCAGCGGACCTAGCACAGATACGCAGTATTTT	CASSPLSGPSTDTQYF
TRBV7-2	NA	TRBJ2-1	NA	TGTGCCAGCAGCTTATCTAGACCCAATGAGCAGTTCTTC	CASSLSRPNEQFF
TRBV30	NA	TRBJ2-2	NA	TGTGCCTGGAGGCCGACGGGGCAATACACCGGGGAGCTGTTTTTT	CAWRPTGQYTGELFF
TRBV6-6	TRBD2	TRBJ2-2	NA	TGTGCCAGCAGTTACAGGACTAGCGGGAGCACCGGGGAGCTGTTTTTT	CASSYRTSGSTGELFF
TRBV30	TRBD1	TRBJ1-1	NA	TGTGCCTGGATCGGGCGAATGGGACAGTTGAACACTGAAGCTTTCTTT	CAWIGRMGQLNTEAFF
TRBV10-3	TRBD2	TRBJ2-1	NA	TGTGCCATCAGGGGAACTAGCGGGGGAGAGGGGTCCTACAATGAGCAGTTCTTC	CAIRGTSGGEGSYNEQFF
TRBV9	NA	TRBJ2-7	NA	TGTGCCAGCAGCGTAGATGCTAGCACCTACGAGCAGTACTTC	CASSVDASTYEQYF
TRBV7-2	NA	TRBJ1-6	NA	TGTGCCAGCAGCTTAGTCGGAGGGCAGGGCCGGGGTTCACCCCTCCACTTT	CASSLVGGQGRGSPLHF
TRBV29-1	TRBD2	TRBJ2-1	NA	TGCAGCGTCCTCCGGGGGGAGAGGGTCACTGAGCAGTTCTTC	CSVLRGERVTEQFF
TRBV2	NA	TRBJ1-2	NA	TGTGCCAGCGGAGTTAACTATGGCTACACCTTC	CASGVNYGYTF
TRBV19	TRBD1	TRBJ2-1	NA	TGTGCCAGTAGTCTGAGGGGGCAGCCCTACAATGAGCAGTTCTTC	CASSLRGQPYNEQFF
TRBV7-9	NA	TRBJ2-5	NA	TGTGCCAGCAGCCCCGGCCGGGGCGGCACTCAAGAGACCCAGTACTTC	CASSPGRGGTQETQYF
TRBV7-3	NA	TRBJ2-1	NA	TGTGCCAGCAGCCCCGGAGCGGCGGGCAATGAGCAGTTCTTC	CASSPGAAGNEQFF
TRBV6-1	NA	TRBJ1-5	NA	TGTGCCAGCAGTCCCGGGACTCTTAGCAATCAGCCCCAGCATTTT	CASSPGTLSNQPQHF
TRBV5-1	NA	TRBJ1-2	few	TGCGCCAGCAGCTTGGCCGGATTGGGAGGCGATGGCTACACCTTC	CASSLAGLGGDGYTF
TRBV19	NA	TRBJ1-2	NA	TGTGCCAGTAGTATCCCATCTCGGGACTATGGCTACACCTTC	CASSIPSRDYGYTF
TRBV11-2	NA	TRBJ2-5	NA	TGTGCCAGCAGCTTAACAGCATTCCCAACCCAAGAGACCCAGTACTTC	CASSLTAFPTQETQYF
TRBV6-1	TRBD1	TRBJ2-7	NA	TGTGCCAGCAGACCGGGACAGGGGGCAGGAGAGCAGTACTTC	CASRPGQGAGEQYF
TRBV28	TRBD1	TRBJ1-2	NA	TGTGCCAGCAGATTCCGGACAGGGATCGGCTACACCTTC	CASRFRTGIGYTF
TRBV18	NA	TRBJ2-5	NA	TGTGCCAGCTCGAGGACTGGTCCCCCTCAAGAGACCCAGTACTTC	CASSRTGPPQETQYF
TRBV19	NA	TRBJ2-5	NA	TGTGCCAGTAGAAAAGACGGCCAAGAGACCCAGTACTTC	CASRKDGQETQYF
TRBV5-1	TRBD2	TRBJ2-3	NA	TGCGCCAGCAGCCTAGCGGGTGGAGGTGCAGATACGCAGTATTTT	CASSLAGGGADTQYF
TRBV28	TRBD1	TRBJ1-2	NA	TGTGCCAGCAGCTCCACGGGGACAGCAAACTATGGCTACACCTTC	CASSSTGTANYGYTF
TRBV5-1	NA	TRBJ2-2	NA	TGCGCCAGCAGGATCTCAGTGGGCGCCGGCACCGGGGAGCTGTTTTTT	CASRISVGAGTGELFF
TRBV5-1	NA	TRBJ1-2	NA	TGCGCCAGCAGCTTGGCAGAAAACTATGGCTACACCTTC	CASSLAENYGYTF
TRBV28	TRBD2	TRBJ2-3	NA	TGTGCCAGCAGTTTAGAATTAGCGGGGGGCCCCACAGATACGCAGTATTTT	CASSLELAGGPTDTQYF
TRBV30	TRBD2	TRBJ2-3	NA	TGTGCCTGGAGACAAAGCGGGAACACAGATACGCAGTATTTT	CAWRQSGNTDTQYF
TRBV19	NA	TRBJ2-5	NA	TGTGCCAGTAGTAGAGCAGGGGTCGGGACCCAGTACTTC	CASSRAGVGTQYF
TRBV28	NA	TRBJ1-1	once	TGTGCCACCAACCCACCGGGGGCGAGTAACACTGAAGCTTTCTTT	CATNPPGASNTEAFF
TRBV6-5	TRBD1	TRBJ2-3	NA	TGTGCCAGCGCCCGGGACAGGCTGACAGATACGCAGTATTTT	CASARDRLTDTQYF
TRBV11-1	NA	TRBJ2-3	few	TGTGCCAGCACCCCACGGGCCGGCCCCGCCAATACGCAGTATTTT	CASTPRAGPANTQYF
TRBV4-3	TRBD2	TRBJ2-3	NA	TGCGCCAGCAGCCAAGGAGATCCGGGACTAGCTTCGAGGGGTACGCAGTATTTT	CASSQGDPGLASRGTQYF
TRBV6-5	NA	TRBJ2-3	NA	TGTGCCAGCAGCCGGGACTCCCGTAATACGCAGTATTTT	CASSRDSRNTQYF
TRBV2	NA	TRBJ1-2	NA	TGTGCCAGCAGTGACCCGCGGTCTCTAGGCTACACCTTC	CASSDPRSLGYTF
TRBV30	TRBD1	TRBJ2-1	NA	TGTGCCTGGAGTCGGGTGGGACAGGGGGGAAATGAGCAGTTCTTC	CAWSRVGQGGNEQFF
TRBV7-2	NA	TRBJ2-4	NA	TGTGCCAGCAGCTTAGGGCTCGGAGACATTCAGTACTTC	CASSLGLGDIQYF
TRBV7-9	TRBD1	TRBJ1-1	NA	TGTGCCAGCAGCCCCGCACCCGGGACAGTGAGCACTGAAGCTTTCTTT	CASSPAPGTVSTEAFF
TRBV11-2	NA	TRBJ2-7	NA	TGTGCCAGCAGCTTATTGCGGGCCGGCGAGCAGTACTTC	CASSLLRAGEQYF
TRBV5-4	NA	TRBJ2-7	NA	TGTGCCAGCACAGTACGGCGGGGCGTAAGTGAGGAGCAGTACTTC	CASTVRRGVSEEQYF
TRBV30	NA	TRBJ2-7	NA	TGTGCCTGGAGTGTAGTCCGGGCGGGACTGGGCGAGCAGTACTTC	CAWSVVRAGLGEQYF
TRBV9	NA	TRBJ1-1	NA	TGTGCCAGCAGCGTGGGGGATATCACTGAAGCTTTCTTT	CASSVGDITEAFF
TRBV5-6	TRBD1	TRBJ2-4	once	TGTGCCAGCAGCCGCGGGACAGGGTCCAAAAACATTCAGTACTTC	CASSRGTGSKNIQYF
TRBV19	NA	TRBJ2-7	NA	TGTGCCAGTAGTATCGCCGTAGTAGGACAAAGCTACGAGCAGTACTTC	CASSIAVVGQSYEQYF
TRBV6-5	NA	TRBJ2-3	NA	TGTGCCAGCAGTTACTCGGGTTCAGATACGCAGTATTTT	CASSYSGSDTQYF
TRBV6-4	TRBD1	TRBJ1-6	NA	TGTGCCAGCAGTGATCCCCCCCCGGACAGGGAGAATTCACCCCTCCACTTT	CASSDPPPDRENSPLHF
TRBV2	NA	TRBJ2-2	NA	TGTGCCAGCAGCCGCCGGGGTACCGGGGAGCTGTTTTTT	CASSRRGTGELFF
TRBV6-5	NA	TRBJ1-2	NA	TGTGCCAGCAGTTCTCCTCATAGGCCATCTAACTATGGCTACACCTTC	CASSSPHRPSNYGYTF
TRBV2	NA	TRBJ2-5	NA	TGTGCCAGCAGTGAGCAGGGGTCCCCCCAAGAGACCCAGTACTTC	CASSEQGSPQETQYF
TRBV10-3	NA	TRBJ2-7	NA	TGTGCCATCAGTGACAGAGCAGGGATCGAGCAGTACTTC	CAISDRAGIEQYF